This TCR beta chain was captured by sequencing in a study of blood T cell repertoires in COVID-19. Some clones are missing from TCRdb's copy, which holds only in-frame ones; the method was immunoSEQ multiplex PCR. In the table there are under 350,000 clones, about nine tenths of which are singletons. The V and J ends lost 3 bases and 3 bases respectively, with 23 bases between them. The CDR3 totals 19 residues. CDR1 is MNHEY, CDR2 SMNVEV, per germline (reference sequence). The sequence came from a woman in her late teens or twenties who had recovered from COVID-19. The chain couples TRBV27 to TRBJ2-2, with D hard to call. The sample taken for sequencing was PBMCs or T cells enriched from blood (not recorded which). This CDR3 reads CASSLYALMGGAHTGELFF. In DNA form, the CDR3 reads TGTGCCAGCAGTTTGTATGCCTTAATGGGTGGAGCCCACACCGGGGAGCTGTTTTTT.